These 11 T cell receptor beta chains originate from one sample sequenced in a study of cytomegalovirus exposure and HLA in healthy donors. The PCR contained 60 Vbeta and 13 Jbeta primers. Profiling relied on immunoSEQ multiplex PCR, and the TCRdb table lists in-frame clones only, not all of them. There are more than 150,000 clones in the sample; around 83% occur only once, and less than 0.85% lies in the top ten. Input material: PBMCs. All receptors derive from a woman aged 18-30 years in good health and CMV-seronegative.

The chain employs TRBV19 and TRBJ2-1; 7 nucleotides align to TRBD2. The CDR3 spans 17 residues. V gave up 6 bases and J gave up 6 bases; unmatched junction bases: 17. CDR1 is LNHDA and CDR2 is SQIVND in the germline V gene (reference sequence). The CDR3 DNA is TGTGCCAGTAGCAGTATAGGTTTGACGGGAGGAGGCAATGAGCAGTTCTTC. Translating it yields CASSSIGLTGGGNEQFF.

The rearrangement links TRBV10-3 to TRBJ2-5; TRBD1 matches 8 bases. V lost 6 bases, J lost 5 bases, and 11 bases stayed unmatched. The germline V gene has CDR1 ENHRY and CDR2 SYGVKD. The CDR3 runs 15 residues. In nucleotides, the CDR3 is TGTGCCATCAGCGATACCGGGACAGGTCCGGAGACCCAGTACTTC. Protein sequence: CAISDTGTGPETQYF.

As DNA, the CDR3 is TGTGCCAGCAGTGGGACAGGGAACTATGGCTACACCTTC. Its protein is CASSGTGNYGYTF. The V and J genes are TRBV2 and TRBJ1-2, with TRBD1 identical over 8 bases. V lost 4 bases and J lost 2; bases outside the gene matches: 0. This CDR3 has 13 residues. CDR1 is SNHLY and CDR2 is FYNNEI in the germline V gene.

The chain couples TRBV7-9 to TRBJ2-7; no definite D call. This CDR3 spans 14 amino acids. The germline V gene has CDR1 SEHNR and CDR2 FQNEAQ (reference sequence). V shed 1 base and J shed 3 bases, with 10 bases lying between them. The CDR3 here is CASSLGQDFYEQYF. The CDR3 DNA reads TGTGCCAGCAGCTTAGGCCAGGATTTCTACGAGCAGTACTTC.

The CDR3 DNA sequence: TGTGCCACCAGCAGTCGCTCTGGAAACACCATATATTTT. As protein: CATSSRSGNTIYF. J is TRBJ1-3 and V is TRBV15; no clear D. Germline loops: CDR1 LNHNV, CDR2 YYDKDF (reference sequence). Between the trimmed V and J ends, which lost 3 bases and 0 bases, there was a span of 3 bases. This CDR3 has 13 amino acids.

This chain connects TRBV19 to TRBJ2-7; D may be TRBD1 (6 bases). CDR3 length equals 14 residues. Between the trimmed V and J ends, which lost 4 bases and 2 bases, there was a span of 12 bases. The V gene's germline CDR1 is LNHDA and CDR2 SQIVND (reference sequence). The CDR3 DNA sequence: TGTGCCAGTAGTAAGACAGGTTATGCCTACGAGCAGTACTTC. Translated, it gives CASSKTGYAYEQYF.

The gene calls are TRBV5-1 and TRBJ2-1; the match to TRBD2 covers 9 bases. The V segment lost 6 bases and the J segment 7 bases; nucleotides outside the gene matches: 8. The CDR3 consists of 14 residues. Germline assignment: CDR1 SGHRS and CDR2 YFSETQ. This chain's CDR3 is CASILTSGSNEQFF. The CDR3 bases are TGCGCCAGCATTTTGACTAGCGGTTCAAATGAGCAGTTCTTC.

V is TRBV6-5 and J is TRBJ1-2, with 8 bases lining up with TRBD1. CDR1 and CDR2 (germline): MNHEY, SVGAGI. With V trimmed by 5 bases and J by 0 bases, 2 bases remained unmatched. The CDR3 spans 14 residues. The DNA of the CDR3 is TGTGCCAGCAGTGGACAGGGTTCTAACTATGGCTACACCTTC. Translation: CASSGQGSNYGYTF.

CDR3 nucleotides: TGTGCCAGCAGTCCCGCCCCGGGACTAGCGGGAGGGTCAGATACGCAGTATTTT. Its translation: CASSPAPGLAGGSDTQYF. V and J are TRBV27 and TRBJ2-3, with 16 bases that match TRBD2. This CDR3 has 18 residues. V shed 5 bases, J shed 4 bases, and the junction held 9 bases outside the gene matches. The germline CDR1 and CDR2 sequences are MNHEY and SMNVEV (reference sequence).

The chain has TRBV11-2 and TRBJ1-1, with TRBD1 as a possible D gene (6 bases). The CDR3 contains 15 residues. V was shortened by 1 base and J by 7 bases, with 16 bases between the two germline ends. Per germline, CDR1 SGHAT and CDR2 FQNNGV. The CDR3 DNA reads TGTGCCAGCAGCTTAGGCTGGGGGGGGCAGGGTGAAGCTTTCTTT. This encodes CASSLGWGGQGEAFF.

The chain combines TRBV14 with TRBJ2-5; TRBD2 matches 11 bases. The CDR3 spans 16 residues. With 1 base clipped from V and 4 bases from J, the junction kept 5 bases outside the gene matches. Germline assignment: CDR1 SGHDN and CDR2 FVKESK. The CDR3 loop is CASSQGSLAGGETQYF. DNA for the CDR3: TGTGCCAGCAGCCAAGGTTCGCTAGCGGGAGGAGAGACCCAGTACTTC.